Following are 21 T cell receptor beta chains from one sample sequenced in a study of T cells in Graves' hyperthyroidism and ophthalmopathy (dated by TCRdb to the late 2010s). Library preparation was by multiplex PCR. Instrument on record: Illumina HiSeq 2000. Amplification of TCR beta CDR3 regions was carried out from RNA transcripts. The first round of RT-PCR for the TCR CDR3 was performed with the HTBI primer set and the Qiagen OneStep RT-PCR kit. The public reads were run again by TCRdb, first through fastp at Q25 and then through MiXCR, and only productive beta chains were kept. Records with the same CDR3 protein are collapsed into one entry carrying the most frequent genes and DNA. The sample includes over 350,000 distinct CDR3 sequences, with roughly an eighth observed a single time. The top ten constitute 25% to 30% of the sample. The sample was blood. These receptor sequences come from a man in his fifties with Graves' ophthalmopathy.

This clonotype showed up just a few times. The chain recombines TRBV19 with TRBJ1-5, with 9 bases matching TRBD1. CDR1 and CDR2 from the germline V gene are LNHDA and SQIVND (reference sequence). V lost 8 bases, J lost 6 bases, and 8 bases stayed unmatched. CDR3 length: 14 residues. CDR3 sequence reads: CASGTGTGFQPQHF. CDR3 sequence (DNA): TGTGCCAGTGGGACCGGGACAGGGTTTCAGCCCCAGCATTTT.

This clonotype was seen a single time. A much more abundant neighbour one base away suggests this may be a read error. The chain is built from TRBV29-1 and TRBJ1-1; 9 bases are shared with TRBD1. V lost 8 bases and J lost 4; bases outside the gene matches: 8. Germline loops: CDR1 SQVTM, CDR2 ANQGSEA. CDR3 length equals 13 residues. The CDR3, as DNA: TGCAGCATGTACAGGGGGCAAGGCACTGAAGCTTTCTTT. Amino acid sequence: CSMYRGQGTEAFF.

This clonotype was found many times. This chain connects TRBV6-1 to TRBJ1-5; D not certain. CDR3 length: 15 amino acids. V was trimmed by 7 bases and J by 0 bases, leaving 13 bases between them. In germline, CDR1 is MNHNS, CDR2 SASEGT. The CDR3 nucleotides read TGTGCCAGCACTCCTACGGGTTATAGCAATCAGCCCCAGCATTTT. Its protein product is CASTPTGYSNQPQHF.

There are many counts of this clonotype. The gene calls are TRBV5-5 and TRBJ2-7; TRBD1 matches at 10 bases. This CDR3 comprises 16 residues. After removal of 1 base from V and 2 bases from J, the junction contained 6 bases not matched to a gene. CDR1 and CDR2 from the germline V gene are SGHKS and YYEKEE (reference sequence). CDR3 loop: CASSLFGGQGAYEQYF. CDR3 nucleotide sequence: TGTGCCAGCAGCTTGTTTGGTGGACAGGGGGCCTACGAGCAGTACTTC.

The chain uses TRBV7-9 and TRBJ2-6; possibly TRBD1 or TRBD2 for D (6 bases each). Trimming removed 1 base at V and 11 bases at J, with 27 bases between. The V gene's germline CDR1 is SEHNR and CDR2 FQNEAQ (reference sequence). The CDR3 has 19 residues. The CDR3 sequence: CASSLVRSTFGGPNDVLTF. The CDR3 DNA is TGTGCCAGCAGCTTAGTTCGTTCTACTTTCGGGGGCCCCAATGACGTCCTGACTTTC.

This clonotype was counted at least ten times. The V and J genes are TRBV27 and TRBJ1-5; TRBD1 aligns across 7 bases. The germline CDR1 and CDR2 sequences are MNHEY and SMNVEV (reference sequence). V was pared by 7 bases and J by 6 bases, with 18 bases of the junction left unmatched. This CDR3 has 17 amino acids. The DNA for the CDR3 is TGTGCCAGCAATCCTGATAAATTGACAGGGAAAGGTCAGCCCCAGCATTTT. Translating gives CASNPDKLTGKGQPQHF.

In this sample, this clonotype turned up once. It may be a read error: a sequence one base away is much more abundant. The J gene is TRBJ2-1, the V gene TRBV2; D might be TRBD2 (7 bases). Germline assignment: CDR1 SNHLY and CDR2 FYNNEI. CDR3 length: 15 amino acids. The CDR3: CASNTGRGLGAEQSF. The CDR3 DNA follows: TGTGCCAGCAACACAGGGAGGGGACTGGGAGCTGAGCAGTCCTTC.

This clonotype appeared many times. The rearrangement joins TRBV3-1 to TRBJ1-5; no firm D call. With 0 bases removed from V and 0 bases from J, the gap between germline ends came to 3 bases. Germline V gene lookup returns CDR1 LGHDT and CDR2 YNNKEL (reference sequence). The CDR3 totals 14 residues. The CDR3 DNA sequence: TGTGCCAGCAGCCAAGAAATTAGCAATCAGCCCCAGCATTTT. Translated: CASSQEISNQPQHF.

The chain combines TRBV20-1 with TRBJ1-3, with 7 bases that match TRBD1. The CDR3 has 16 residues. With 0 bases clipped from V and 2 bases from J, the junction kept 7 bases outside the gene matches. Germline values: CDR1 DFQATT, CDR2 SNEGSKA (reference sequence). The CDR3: CSARDGNRGTGNTIYF. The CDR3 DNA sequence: TGCAGTGCTAGAGATGGTAACAGGGGAACTGGAAACACCATATATTTT.

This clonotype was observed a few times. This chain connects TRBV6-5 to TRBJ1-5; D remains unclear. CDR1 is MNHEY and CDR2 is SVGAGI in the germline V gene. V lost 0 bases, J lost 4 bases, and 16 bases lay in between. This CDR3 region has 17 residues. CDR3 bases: TGTGCCAGCAGTTACTCCCTCGACTCCCGGCGGAATCAGCCCCAGCATTTT. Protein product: CASSYSLDSRRNQPQHF.

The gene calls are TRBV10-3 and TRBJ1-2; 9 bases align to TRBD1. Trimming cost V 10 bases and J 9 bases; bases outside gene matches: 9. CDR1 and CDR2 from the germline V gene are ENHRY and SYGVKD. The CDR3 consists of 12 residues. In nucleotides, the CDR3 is TGTGCCAGCAAGGGACAGGGACTGAGCTACACCTTC. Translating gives CASKGQGLSYTF.

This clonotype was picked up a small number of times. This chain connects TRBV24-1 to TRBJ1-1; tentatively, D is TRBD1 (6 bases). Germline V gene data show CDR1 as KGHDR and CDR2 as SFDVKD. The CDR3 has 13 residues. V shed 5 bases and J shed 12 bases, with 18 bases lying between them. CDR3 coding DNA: TGTGCCACCAGTGGTCTTACAGGGAGCGAGACTTTCTTT. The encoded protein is CATSGLTGSETFF.

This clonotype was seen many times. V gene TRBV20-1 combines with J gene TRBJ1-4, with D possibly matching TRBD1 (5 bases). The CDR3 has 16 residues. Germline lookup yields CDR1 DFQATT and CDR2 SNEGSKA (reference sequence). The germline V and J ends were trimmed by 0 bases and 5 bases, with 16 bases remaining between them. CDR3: CSARDPAGKSNEKLFF. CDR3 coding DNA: TGCAGTGCTAGAGATCCGGCAGGGAAGTCCAATGAAAAACTGTTTTTT.

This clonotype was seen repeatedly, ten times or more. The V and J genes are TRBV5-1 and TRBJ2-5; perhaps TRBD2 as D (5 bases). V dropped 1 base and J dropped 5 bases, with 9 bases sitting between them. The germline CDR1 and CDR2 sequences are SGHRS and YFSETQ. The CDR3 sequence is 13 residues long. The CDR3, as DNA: TGCGCCAGCAGCTTGCGCGGCGGGGAGACCCAGTACTTC. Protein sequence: CASSLRGGETQYF.

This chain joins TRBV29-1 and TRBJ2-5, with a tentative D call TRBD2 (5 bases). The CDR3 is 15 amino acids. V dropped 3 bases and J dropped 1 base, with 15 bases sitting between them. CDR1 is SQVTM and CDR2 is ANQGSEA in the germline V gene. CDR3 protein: CSVDGYGELQETQYF. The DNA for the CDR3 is TGCAGCGTTGACGGGTACGGGGAACTCCAAGAGACCCAGTACTTC.

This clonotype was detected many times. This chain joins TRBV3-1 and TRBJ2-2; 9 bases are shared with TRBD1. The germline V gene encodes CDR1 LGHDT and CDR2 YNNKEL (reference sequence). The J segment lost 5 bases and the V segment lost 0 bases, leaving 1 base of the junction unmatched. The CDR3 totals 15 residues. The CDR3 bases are TGTGCCAGCAGCCAAGATGGACAGGGGACCGGGGAGCTGTTTTTT. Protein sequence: CASSQDGQGTGELFF.

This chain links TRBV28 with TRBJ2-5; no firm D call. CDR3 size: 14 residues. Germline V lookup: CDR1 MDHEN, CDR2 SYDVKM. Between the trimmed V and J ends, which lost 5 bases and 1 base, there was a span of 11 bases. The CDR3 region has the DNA TGTGCCAGCAGTCCTCTCAGAAGCCAAGAGACCCAGTACTTC. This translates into CASSPLRSQETQYF.

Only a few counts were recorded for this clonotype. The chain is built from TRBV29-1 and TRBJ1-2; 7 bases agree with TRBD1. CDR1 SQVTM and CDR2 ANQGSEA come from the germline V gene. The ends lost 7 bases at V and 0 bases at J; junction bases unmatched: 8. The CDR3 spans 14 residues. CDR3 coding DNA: TGCAGCGCTCCGACAGGGCTGACTAACTATGGCTACACCTTC. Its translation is CSAPTGLTNYGYTF. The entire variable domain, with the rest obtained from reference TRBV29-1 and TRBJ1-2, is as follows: SAVISQKPSRDICQRGTSLTIQCQVDSQVTMMFWYRQQPGQSLTLIATANQGSEATYESGFVIDKFPISRPNLTFSTLTVSNMSPEDSSIYLCSAPTGLTNYGYTFGSGTRLTVV.

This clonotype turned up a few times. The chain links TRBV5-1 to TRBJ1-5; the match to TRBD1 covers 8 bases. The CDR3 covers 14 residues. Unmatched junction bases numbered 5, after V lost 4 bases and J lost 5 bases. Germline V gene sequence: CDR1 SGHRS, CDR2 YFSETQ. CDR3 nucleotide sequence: TGCGCCAGCAGCGAAGGACAGGGCGATCAGCCCCAGCATTTT. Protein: CASSEGQGDQPQHF.

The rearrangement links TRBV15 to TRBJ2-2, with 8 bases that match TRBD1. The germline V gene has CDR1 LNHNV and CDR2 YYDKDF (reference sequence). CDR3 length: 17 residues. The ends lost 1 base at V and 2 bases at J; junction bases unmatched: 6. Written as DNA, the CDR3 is TGTGCCACCAGCAGAGTTGGACAGGGAATCAACACCGGGGAGCTGTTTTTT. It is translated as CATSRVGQGINTGELFF.

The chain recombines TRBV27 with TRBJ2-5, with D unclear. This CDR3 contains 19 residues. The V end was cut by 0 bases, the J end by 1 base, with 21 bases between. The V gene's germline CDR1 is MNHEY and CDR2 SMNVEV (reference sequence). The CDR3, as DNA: TGTGCCAGCAGTTTATCTCCCAAGCGAACACGAGCCCTCCAAGAGACCCAGTACTTC. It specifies CASSLSPKRTRALQETQYF.